The sequence of this T cell receptor (beta chain) was determined in a study of blood T cell repertoires in COVID-19. For the study at large: Acute and convalescent COVID-19 specimens originated in the United States, Italy and Spain. In each case, the material was cDNA or gDNA derived from T cells, B-cell-depleted T cells, or PBMCs.

Original processing methods: Reference gene primer amplification gave nucleated cell count estimates. The protocol was immunoSEQ multiplex PCR, while the TCRdb copy is restricted to in-frame clones and leaves out a portion. The V and J calls and clone size come from that table; D and trimming were worked out from the DNA. The table has 140,000 to 150,000 clones, 87% seen once. The V end was cut by 0 bases, the J end by 2 bases, with 7 bases between. Germline V gives CDR1 MNHNS, CDR2 SASEGT. There are 14 residues in the CDR3. The sequenced sample was peripheral blood. This receptor was taken from a man aged 45-60 years who had recovered from COVID-19. The genes are TRBV6-1 and TRBJ1-2; possibly TRBD1 for D (6 bases). The DNA of the CDR3 is TGTGCCAGCAGTGAAGCCCAGGGGAACTATGGCTACACCTTC. Translated: CASSEAQGNYGYTF.